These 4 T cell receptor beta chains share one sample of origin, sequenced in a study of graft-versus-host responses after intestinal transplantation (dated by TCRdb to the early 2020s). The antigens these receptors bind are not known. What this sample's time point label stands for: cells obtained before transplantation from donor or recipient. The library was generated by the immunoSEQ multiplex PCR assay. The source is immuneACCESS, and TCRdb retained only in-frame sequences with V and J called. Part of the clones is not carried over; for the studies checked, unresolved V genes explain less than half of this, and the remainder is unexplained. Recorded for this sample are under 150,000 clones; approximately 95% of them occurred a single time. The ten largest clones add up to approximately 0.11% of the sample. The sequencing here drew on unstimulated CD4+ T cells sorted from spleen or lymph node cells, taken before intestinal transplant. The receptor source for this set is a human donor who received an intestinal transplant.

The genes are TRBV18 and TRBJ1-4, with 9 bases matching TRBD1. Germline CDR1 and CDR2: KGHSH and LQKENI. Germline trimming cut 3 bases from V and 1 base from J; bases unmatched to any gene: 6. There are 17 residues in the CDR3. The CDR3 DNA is TGTGCCAGCTCACCTCTGAGACAGGGGGGAACTAATGAAAAACTGTTTTTT. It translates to CASSPLRQGGTNEKLFF.

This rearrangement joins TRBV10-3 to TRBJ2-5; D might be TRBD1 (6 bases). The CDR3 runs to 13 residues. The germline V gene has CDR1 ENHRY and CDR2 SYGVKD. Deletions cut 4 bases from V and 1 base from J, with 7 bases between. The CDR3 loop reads CAISGTVQETQYF. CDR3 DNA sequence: TGTGCCATCAGTGGGACAGTCCAAGAGACCCAGTACTTC.

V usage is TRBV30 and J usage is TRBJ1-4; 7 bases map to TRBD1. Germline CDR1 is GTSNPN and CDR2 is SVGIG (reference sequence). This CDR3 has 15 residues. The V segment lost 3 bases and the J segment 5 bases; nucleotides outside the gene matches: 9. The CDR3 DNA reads TGTGCCTGGAGCGCCAGGGACAGCCTAAATGAAAAACTGTTTTTT. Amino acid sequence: CAWSARDSLNEKLFF. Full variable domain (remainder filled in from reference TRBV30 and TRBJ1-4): SQTIHQWPATLVQPVGSPLSLECTVEGTSNPNLYWYRQAAGRGLQLLFYSVGIGQISSEVPQNLSASRPQDRQFILSSKKLLLSDSGFYLCAWSARDSLNEKLFFGSGTQLSVL.

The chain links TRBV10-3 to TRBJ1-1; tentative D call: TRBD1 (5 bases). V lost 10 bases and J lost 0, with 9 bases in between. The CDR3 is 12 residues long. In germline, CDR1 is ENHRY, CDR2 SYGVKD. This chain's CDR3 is CATGQMNTEAFF. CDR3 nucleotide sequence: TGTGCCACCGGACAAATGAACACTGAAGCTTTCTTT.